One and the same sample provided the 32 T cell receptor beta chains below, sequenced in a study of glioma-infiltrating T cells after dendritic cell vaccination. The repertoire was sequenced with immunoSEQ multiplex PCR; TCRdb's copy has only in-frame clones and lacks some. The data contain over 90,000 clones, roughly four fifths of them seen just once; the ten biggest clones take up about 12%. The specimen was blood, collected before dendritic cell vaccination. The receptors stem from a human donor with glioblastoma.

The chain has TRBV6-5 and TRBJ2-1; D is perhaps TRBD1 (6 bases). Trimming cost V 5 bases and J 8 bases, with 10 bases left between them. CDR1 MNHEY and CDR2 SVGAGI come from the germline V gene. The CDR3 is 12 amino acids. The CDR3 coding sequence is TGTGCCAGCAGTAGGGGGTTGGATGAGCAGTTCTTC. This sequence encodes CASSRGLDEQFF.

CDR3 bases: TGTGCCAGCTCCGTAGCGGGGGGGGCAGGAGAGACCCAGTACTTC. Translated: CASSVAGGAGETQYF. The chain recombines TRBV4-2 with TRBJ2-5; the match to TRBD2 covers 11 bases. V was clipped by 8 bases and J by 4 bases; unmatched bases: 9. The CDR3 sequence is 15 residues long. The V gene's germline CDR1 is LGHNA and CDR2 YNFKEQ.

CDR3 sequence: CASSRRQGVNTGELFF. DNA of the CDR3: TGCGCCAGCAGCCGCAGACAGGGGGTAAACACCGGGGAGCTGTTTTTT. The J gene is TRBJ2-2, the V gene TRBV4-1, with 9 bases that match TRBD1. Germline loops: CDR1 MGHRA, CDR2 YSYEKL. With 4 bases clipped from V and 2 bases from J, the junction kept 5 bases outside the gene matches. The CDR3 totals 16 residues.

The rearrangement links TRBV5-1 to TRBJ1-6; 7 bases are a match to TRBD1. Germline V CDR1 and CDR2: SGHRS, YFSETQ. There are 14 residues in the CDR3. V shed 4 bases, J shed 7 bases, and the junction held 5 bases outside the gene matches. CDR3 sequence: CASSPGQLNSPLHF. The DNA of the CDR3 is TGCGCCAGCAGCCCGGGACAGTTGAATTCACCCCTCCACTTT.

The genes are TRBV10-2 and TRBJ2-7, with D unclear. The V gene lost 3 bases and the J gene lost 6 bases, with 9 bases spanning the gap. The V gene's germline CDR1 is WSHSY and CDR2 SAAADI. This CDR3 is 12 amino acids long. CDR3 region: CASSDLSAEQYF. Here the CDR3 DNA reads TGCGCCAGCAGTGATCTCAGCGCCGAGCAGTACTTC.

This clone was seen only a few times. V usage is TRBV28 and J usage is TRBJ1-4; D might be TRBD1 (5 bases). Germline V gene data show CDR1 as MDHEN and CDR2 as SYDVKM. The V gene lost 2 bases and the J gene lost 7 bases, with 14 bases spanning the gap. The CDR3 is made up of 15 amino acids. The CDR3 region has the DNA TGTGCCAGCAGTTTAGTGAGAGGAGGGGCTGAAAAACTGTTTTTT. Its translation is CASSLVRGGAEKLFF.

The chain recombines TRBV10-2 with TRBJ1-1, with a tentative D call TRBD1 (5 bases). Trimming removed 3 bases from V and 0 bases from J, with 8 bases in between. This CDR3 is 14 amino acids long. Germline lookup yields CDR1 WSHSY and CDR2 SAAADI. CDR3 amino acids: CASSDRQMNTEAFF. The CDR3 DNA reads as TGCGCCAGCAGTGATCGACAGATGAACACTGAAGCTTTCTTT.

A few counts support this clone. The CDR3 loop is CASSMTSGGAYEQYF. As DNA, the CDR3 is TGTGCCAGTAGTATGACTAGCGGGGGGGCATACGAGCAGTACTTC. The chain recombines TRBV19 with TRBJ2-7; TRBD2 matches at 14 bases. J was trimmed by 4 bases and V by 3 bases; bases with no gene match: 2. The CDR3 extends over 15 amino acids. Germline V gene data show CDR1 as LNHDA and CDR2 as SQIVND (reference sequence).

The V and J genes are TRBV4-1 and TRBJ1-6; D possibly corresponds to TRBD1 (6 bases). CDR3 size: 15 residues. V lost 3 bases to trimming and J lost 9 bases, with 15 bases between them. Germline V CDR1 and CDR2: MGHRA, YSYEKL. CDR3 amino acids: CASSQVQGRFSPLHF. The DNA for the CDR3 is TGCGCCAGCAGCCAGGTACAGGGAAGGTTTTCACCCCTCCACTTT.

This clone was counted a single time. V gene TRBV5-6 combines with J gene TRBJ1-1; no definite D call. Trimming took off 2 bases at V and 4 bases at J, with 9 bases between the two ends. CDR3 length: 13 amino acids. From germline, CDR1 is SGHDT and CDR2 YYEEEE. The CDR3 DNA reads TGTGCCAGCAGCTTTTTAGAAAGCACTGAAGCTTTCTTT. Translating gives CASSFLESTEAFF.

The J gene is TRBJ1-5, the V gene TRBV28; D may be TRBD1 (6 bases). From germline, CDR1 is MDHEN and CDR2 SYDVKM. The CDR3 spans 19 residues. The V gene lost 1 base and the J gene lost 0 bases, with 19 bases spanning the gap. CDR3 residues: CASSLSRSAAGDSNQPQHF. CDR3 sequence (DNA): TGTGCCAGCAGTTTATCACGTAGTGCGGCAGGGGATAGCAATCAGCCCCAGCATTTT.

CDR3 region: CASSLVAGGSYEQYF. In nucleotides, the CDR3 is TGTGCCAGCAGCTTAGTGGCGGGGGGCTCCTACGAGCAGTACTTC. The chain uses TRBV7-2 and TRBJ2-7, with TRBD2 matching 8 bases. The J segment lost 0 bases and the V segment lost 1 base, leaving 2 bases of the junction unmatched. The germline V gene has CDR1 SGHTA and CDR2 FQGNSA. CDR3 size: 15 residues.

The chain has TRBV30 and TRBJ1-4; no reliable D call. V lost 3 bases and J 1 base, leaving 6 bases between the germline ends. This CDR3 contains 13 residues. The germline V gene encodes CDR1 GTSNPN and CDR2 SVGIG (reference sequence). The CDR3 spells CAWSTGTNEKLFF. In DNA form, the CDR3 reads TGTGCCTGGAGCACCGGAACTAATGAAAAACTGTTTTTT. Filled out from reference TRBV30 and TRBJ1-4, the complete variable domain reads SQTIHQWPATLVQPVGSPLSLECTVEGTSNPNLYWYRQAAGRGLQLLFYSVGIGQISSEVPQNLSASRPQDRQFILSSKKLLLSDSGFYLCAWSTGTNEKLFFGSGTQLSVL.

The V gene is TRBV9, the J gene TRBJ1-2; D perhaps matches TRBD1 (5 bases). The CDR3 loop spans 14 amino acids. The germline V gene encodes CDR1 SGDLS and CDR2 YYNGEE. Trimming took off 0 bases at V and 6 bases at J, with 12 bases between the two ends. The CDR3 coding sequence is TGTGCCAGCAGCGTAGTTCGGGGGAACGATGGCTACACCTTC. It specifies CASSVVRGNDGYTF. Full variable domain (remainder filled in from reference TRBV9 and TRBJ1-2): DSGVTQTPKHLITATGQRVTLRCSPRSGDLSVYWYQQSLDQGLQFLIQYYNGEERAKGNILERFSAQQFPDLHSELNLSSLELGDSALYFCASSVVRGNDGYTFGSGTRLTVV.

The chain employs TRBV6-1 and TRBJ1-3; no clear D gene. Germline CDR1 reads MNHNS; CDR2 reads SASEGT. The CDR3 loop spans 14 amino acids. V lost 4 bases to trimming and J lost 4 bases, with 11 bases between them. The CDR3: CASSGRERGNTIYF. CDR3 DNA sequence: TGTGCCAGCAGTGGCCGGGAGCGGGGAAACACCATATATTTT.

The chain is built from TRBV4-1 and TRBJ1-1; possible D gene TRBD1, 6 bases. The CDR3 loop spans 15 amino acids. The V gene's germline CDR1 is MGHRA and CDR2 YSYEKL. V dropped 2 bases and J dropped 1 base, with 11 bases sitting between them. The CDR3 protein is CASSQLPDRNTEAFF. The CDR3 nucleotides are TGCGCCAGCAGCCAATTACCGGACAGGAACACTGAAGCTTTCTTT.

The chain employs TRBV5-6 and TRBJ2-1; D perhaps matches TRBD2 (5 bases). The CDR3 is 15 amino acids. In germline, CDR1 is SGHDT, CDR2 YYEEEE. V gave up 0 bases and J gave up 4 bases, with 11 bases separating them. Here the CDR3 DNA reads TGTGCCAGCAGCTTGGGGCGCGGGCTTTACAATGAGCAGTTCTTC. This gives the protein CASSLGRGLYNEQFF.

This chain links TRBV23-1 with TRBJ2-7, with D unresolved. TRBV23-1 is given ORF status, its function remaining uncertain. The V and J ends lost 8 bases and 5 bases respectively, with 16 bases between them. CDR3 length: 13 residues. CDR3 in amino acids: CASVERRFNEQYF. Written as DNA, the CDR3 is TGCGCCAGCGTCGAGCGCCGGTTTAACGAGCAGTACTTC.

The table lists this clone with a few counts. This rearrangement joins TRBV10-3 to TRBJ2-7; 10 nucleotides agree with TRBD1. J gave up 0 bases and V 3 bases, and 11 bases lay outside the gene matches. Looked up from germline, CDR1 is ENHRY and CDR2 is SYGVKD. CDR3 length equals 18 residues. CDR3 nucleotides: TGTGCCATCAGTGATGTTGAAGGGACAGGGGCCCACTCCTACGAGCAGTACTTC. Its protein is CAISDVEGTGAHSYEQYF.

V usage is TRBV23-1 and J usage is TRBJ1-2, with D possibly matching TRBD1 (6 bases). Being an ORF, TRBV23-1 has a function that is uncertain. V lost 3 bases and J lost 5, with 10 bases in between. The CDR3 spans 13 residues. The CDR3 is CASSQLGQYGYTF. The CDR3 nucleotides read TGCGCCAGCAGTCAGCTAGGACAGTATGGCTACACCTTC.

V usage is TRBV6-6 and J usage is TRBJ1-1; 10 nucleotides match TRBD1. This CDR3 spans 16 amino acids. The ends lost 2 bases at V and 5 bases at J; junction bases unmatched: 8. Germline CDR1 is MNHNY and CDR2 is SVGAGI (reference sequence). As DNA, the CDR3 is TGTGCCAGCAGTTACGCGGACAGGGGGAAAGGAACTGAAGCTTTCTTT. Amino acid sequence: CASSYADRGKGTEAFF.

Here the CDR3 reads CASSLVPGRVETQYF. CDR3 nucleotide sequence: TGTGCCAGCAGTTTAGTCCCAGGGAGGGTAGAGACCCAGTACTTC. The rearrangement uses TRBV27 and TRBJ2-5; 7 bases map to TRBD2. The CDR3 loop spans 15 amino acids. The germline V gene has CDR1 MNHEY and CDR2 SMNVEV (reference sequence). V lost 2 bases to trimming and J lost 4 bases; unmatched junction nucleotides: 7.

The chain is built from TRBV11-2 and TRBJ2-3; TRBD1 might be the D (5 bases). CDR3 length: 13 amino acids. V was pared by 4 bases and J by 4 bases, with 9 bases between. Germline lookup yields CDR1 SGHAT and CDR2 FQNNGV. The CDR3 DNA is TGTGCCAGCAGCTGGACATATTCAGATACGCAGTATTTT. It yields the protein CASSWTYSDTQYF.

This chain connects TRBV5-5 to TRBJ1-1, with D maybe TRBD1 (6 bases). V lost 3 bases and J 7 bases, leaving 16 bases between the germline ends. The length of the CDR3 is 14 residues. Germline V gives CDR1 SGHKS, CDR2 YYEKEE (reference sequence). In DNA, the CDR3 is TGTGCCAGCAGCTCGACAGGTCCCGGGATTGAAGCTTTCTTT. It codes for CASSSTGPGIEAFF.

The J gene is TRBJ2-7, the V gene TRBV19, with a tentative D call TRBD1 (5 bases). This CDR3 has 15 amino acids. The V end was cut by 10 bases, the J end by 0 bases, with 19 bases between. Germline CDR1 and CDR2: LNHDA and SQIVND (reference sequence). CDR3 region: CATDKGKGYSYEQYF. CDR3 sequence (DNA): TGTGCCACCGATAAGGGGAAAGGCTACTCCTACGAGCAGTACTTC.

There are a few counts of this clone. As DNA, the CDR3 is TGCGCCAGCAAAAACTTACTAGCGGGGGACCAAGAGACCCAGTACTTC. This encodes CASKNLLAGDQETQYF. The V and J genes are TRBV5-1 and TRBJ2-5; 11 bases agree with TRBD2. Per the germline V gene, CDR1 is SGHRS and CDR2 is YFSETQ. The CDR3 contains 16 residues. The ends lost 6 bases at V and 0 bases at J; junction bases unmatched: 7.

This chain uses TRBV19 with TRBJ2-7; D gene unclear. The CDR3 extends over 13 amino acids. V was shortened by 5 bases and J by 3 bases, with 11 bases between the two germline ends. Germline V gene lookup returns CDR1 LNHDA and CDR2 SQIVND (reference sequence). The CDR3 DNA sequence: TGTGCCAGTAGTGCAAGACACCTCTACGAGCAGTACTTC. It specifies CASSARHLYEQYF.

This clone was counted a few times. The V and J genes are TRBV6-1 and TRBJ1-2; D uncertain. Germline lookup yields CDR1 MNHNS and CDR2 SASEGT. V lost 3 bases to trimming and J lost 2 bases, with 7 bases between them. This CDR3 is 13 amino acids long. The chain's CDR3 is CASSEFLNYGYTF. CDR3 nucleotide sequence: TGTGCCAGCAGTGAGTTTCTCAACTATGGCTACACCTTC.

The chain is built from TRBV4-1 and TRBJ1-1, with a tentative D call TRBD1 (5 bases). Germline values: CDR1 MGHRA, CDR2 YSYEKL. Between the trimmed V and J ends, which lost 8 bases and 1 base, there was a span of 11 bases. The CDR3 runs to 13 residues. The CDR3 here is CASGHTGNTEAFF. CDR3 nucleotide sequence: TGCGCCAGCGGGCACACAGGGAACACTGAAGCTTTCTTT.

CDR3 sequence (DNA): TGTGCCAGCAGGCTCCAGGGAGGCACTGAAGCTTTCTTT. This encodes CASRLQGGTEAFF. V is TRBV6-6 and J is TRBJ1-1, with D maybe TRBD1 (5 bases). The V end lost 6 bases, the J end lost 4 bases, and 12 bases lay between the germline ends. This CDR3 comprises 13 residues. Germline V gene data show CDR1 as MNHNY and CDR2 as SVGAGI (reference sequence).

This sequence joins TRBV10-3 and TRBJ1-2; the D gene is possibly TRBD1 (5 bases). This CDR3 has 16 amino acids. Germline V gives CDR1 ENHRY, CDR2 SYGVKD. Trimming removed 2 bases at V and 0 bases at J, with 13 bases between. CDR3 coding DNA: TGTGCCATCAGTGAGGGGGGGTACGGGGCTAACTATGGCTACACCTTC. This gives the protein CAISEGGYGANYGYTF.

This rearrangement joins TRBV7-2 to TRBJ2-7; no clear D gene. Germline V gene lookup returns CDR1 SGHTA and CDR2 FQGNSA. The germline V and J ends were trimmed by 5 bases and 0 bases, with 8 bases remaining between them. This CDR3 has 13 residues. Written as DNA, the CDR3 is TGTGCCAGCAGCACCCCAGTCTCCTACGAGCAGTACTTC. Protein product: CASSTPVSYEQYF.